Shown below are 20 T cell receptor beta chains from a single sample sequenced in a study of T cells in Graves' hyperthyroidism and ophthalmopathy (dated by TCRdb to between 2018 and 2021). Library creation used multiplex PCR. TCRdb names Illumina HiSeq 2000 as the instrument used. The TCR beta CDR3 regions were amplified from the RNA transcripts. The TCR CDR3 was subjected to a first round of RT-PCR using the HTBI primer set and the Qiagen OneStep RT-PCR kit. The public reads were run again by TCRdb, first through fastp at Q25 and then through MiXCR, and only productive beta chains were kept. All rows with the same CDR3 protein become a single entry with the most common DNA and genes. The sample table records 300,000 to 450,000 distinct CDR3 sequences; roughly 14% of these occur just once. 25% to 35% of the sample rests with the top ten. The sequenced material came from blood. The receptors stem from a woman aged 18-29 years with Graves' hyperthyroidism that later progressed to Graves' ophthalmopathy.

This clonotype was seen at least ten times. The chain is built from TRBV20-1 and TRBJ2-1, with 13 bases that match TRBD2. With 5 bases clipped from V and 4 bases from J, the junction kept 11 bases outside the gene matches. This CDR3 is built from 17 residues. Germline CDR1 reads DFQATT; CDR2 reads SNEGSKA (reference sequence). This chain's CDR3 is CSAAKGTSGILYNEQFF. The CDR3 DNA reads TGCAGTGCTGCGAAAGGGACTAGCGGGATCTTATACAATGAGCAGTTCTTC.

This clonotype was seen a few times. J is TRBJ2-5 and V is TRBV6-1; 7 nucleotides align to TRBD1. V lost 6 bases to trimming and J lost 3 bases; unmatched junction nucleotides: 7. The CDR3 loop spans 14 amino acids. The germline V gene has CDR1 MNHNS and CDR2 SASEGT. The CDR3 DNA follows: TGTGCCAGCAGAATAACAGGGGTCGAAGAGACCCAGTACTTC. Its translation: CASRITGVEETQYF.

This clonotype has ten or more counts. The chain carries TRBV7-2 and TRBJ2-5; D is ambiguous. The CDR3 is 13 residues long. The V end was cut by 5 bases, the J end by 5 bases, with 12 bases between. Germline V lookup: CDR1 SGHTA, CDR2 FQGNSA. CDR3 sequence reads: CASSRGGGETQYF. DNA for the CDR3: TGTGCCAGCAGCCGAGGTGGCGGTGAGACCCAGTACTTC.

This clonotype has a handful of counts. This chain links TRBV24-1 with TRBJ2-1; the match to TRBD2 covers 7 bases. The length of the CDR3 is 16 residues. Germline values: CDR1 KGHDR, CDR2 SFDVKD. V lost 2 bases, J lost 0 bases, and 3 bases stayed unmatched. Written as DNA, the CDR3 is TGTGCCACCAGTGATTGGGGAGGGAGCTCCTACAATGAGCAGTTCTTC. Translating it yields CATSDWGGSSYNEQFF.

J is TRBJ2-1 and V is TRBV4-3; D unresolved. The CDR3 is 14 amino acids. Germline loops: CDR1 LGHNA, CDR2 YSLEER. V shed 0 bases and J shed 4 bases, with 7 bases lying between them. The DNA of the CDR3 is TGCGCCAGCAGCCAAGATTTCTCATACAATGAGCAGTTCTTC. Residues: CASSQDFSYNEQFF.

The chain uses TRBV12-3 or TRBV12-4 and TRBJ2-4; 10 bases are shared with TRBD2. CDR3 size: 21 residues. The ends lost 5 bases at V and 8 bases at J; junction bases unmatched: 27. CDR3 sequence reads: CASSLLRRAGGLFGLGDIQYF. CDR3 sequence (DNA): TGTGCCAGCAGTCTCCTCCGTAGAGCGGGAGGGCTTTTTGGTCTTGGAGACATTCAGTACTTC.

V is TRBV5-6 and J is TRBJ2-4, with a weak D call TRBD1 (5 bases). The V gene lost 0 bases and the J gene lost 1 base, with 14 bases spanning the gap. This CDR3 contains 17 residues. The germline CDR1 and CDR2 sequences are SGHDT and YYEEEE. The CDR3 DNA reads TGTGCCAGCAGCTTGGAGTCAGGGTACAGGGCCAAAAACATTCAGTACTTC. Its translation: CASSLESGYRAKNIQYF.

This clonotype was seen many times. The CDR3 DNA reads TGTGCCAGCAGTTTAGAGGGCCTTCTAGCGGGGAACCAAGAGACCCAGTACTTC. It yields the protein CASSLEGLLAGNQETQYF. This chain joins TRBV12-3 or TRBV12-4 and TRBJ2-5; 9 bases align to TRBD2. The length of the CDR3 is 18 residues. The ends lost 1 base at V and 0 bases at J; junction bases unmatched: 9.

The J gene is TRBJ2-7, the V gene TRBV7-9; no clear D. Germline CDR1 reads SEHNR; CDR2 reads FQNEAQ (reference sequence). The V end was cut by 5 bases, the J end by 7 bases, with 15 bases between. This CDR3 comprises 13 residues. The CDR3 region is CASSPTSSMEQYF. CDR3 nucleotide sequence: TGTGCCAGCAGCCCCACCTCTTCAATGGAGCAGTACTTC.

This clonotype was observed at least ten times. The gene calls are TRBV7-8 and TRBJ1-6; TRBD1 matches at 8 bases. V shed 5 bases, J shed 10 bases, and the junction held 7 bases outside the gene matches. Germline lookup yields CDR1 SGHVS and CDR2 FQNEAQ. The CDR3 consists of 14 residues. CDR3 residues: CASSQGQGSSPLHF. DNA for the CDR3: TGTGCCAGCAGCCAAGGACAGGGATCCTCACCCCTCCACTTT.

This clonotype was picked up many times. The V gene is TRBV7-2, the J gene TRBJ2-7; 13 bases match TRBD2. Trimming removed 4 bases from V and 2 bases from J; junction bases left unmatched: 8. Germline lookup yields CDR1 SGHTA and CDR2 FQGNSA. The CDR3 covers 17 residues. This chain's CDR3 is CASSYGLAGVIPYEQYF. The DNA for the CDR3 is TGTGCCAGCAGCTATGGACTAGCGGGAGTCATACCCTACGAGCAGTACTTC. The full variable domain, its missing parts supplied by reference TRBV7-2 and TRBJ2-7, is GAGVSQSPSNKVTEKGKDVELRCDPISGHTALYWYRQSLGQGLEFLIYFQGNSAPDKSGLPSDRFSAERTGGSVSTLTIQRTQQEDSAVYLCASSYGLAGVIPYEQYFGPGTRLTVT.

This sequence joins TRBV7-2 and TRBJ1-6, with 7 bases identical to TRBD1. CDR1 and CDR2 (germline): SGHTA, FQGNSA. With 5 bases clipped from V and 9 bases from J, the junction kept 13 bases outside the gene matches. The CDR3 runs to 16 residues. CDR3 DNA: TGTGCCAGCAGCCGACTCATAACAGGGGTGGGTTCACCCCTCCACTTT. Translation gives CASSRLITGVGSPLHF.

With respect to this clonotype: The junction does not match germline at one end; this may be a read error. CDR3 in amino acids: CVSRPGTSDSDTQYF. The DNA for the CDR3 is TGTGTCAGCAGGCCCGGGACTAGCGATTCAGATACGCAGTATTTT. The rearrangement uses TRBV6-1 and TRBJ2-3, with 10 bases fitting TRBD2. Germline assignment: CDR1 MNHNS and CDR2 SASEGT. The CDR3 consists of 15 residues.

The gene calls are TRBV19 and TRBJ2-7, with a tentative D call TRBD1 (5 bases). The CDR3 sequence is 13 residues long. V was shortened by 2 bases and J by 3 bases, with 8 bases between the two germline ends. Germline lookup yields CDR1 LNHDA and CDR2 SQIVND (reference sequence). The CDR3 reads CASSIIQGYEQYF. DNA for the CDR3: TGTGCCAGTAGTATAATCCAGGGCTACGAGCAGTACTTC.

This chain connects TRBV10-3 to TRBJ2-6; D is unclear. There are 18 residues in the CDR3. The germline CDR1 and CDR2 sequences are ENHRY and SYGVKD. The germline V and J ends were trimmed by 2 bases and 0 bases, with 14 bases remaining between them. This chain's CDR3 is CAISELAGTLSGANVLTF. CDR3 DNA: TGTGCCATCAGTGAGCTTGCAGGCACCCTCTCTGGGGCCAACGTCCTGACTTTC.

This clonotype has ten or more counts. The V and J genes are TRBV28 and TRBJ2-3; the match to TRBD2 covers 10 bases. The trim removed 7 bases at V and 2 bases at J, leaving 3 bases unmatched. This CDR3 contains 14 residues. Germline CDR1 MDHEN, CDR2 SYDVKM. The CDR3 sequence: CASKGLADTDTQYF. CDR3 nucleotides: TGTGCCAGCAAAGGACTAGCGGACACAGATACGCAGTATTTT.

With regard to this clonotype: This may be a read error, as it is one base from a much larger clone. CDR3 DNA: TGCAGTGCTAGAAGTGGCGGGAGCAACTACAATGAGCAGTTCTTC. The encoded protein is CSARSGGSNYNEQFF. The rearrangement uses TRBV20-1 and TRBJ2-1, with 7 bases matching TRBD2. With V trimmed by 2 bases and J by 3 bases, 7 bases remained unmatched. This CDR3 has 15 residues. Per the germline V gene, CDR1 is DFQATT and CDR2 is SNEGSKA (reference sequence).

The rearrangement uses TRBV24-1 and TRBJ2-5; possibly TRBD2 for D (6 bases). V lost 6 bases and J lost 5, with 12 bases in between. There are 13 residues in the CDR3. Germline CDR1 reads KGHDR; CDR2 reads SFDVKD. This chain's CDR3 is CATSQDGGETQYF. The CDR3 bases are TGTGCCACCAGTCAGGACGGAGGGGAGACCCAGTACTTC.

This clonotype was counted ten times or more. The J gene is TRBJ2-7, the V gene TRBV6-2 or TRBV6-3, with no clear D. The V gene lost 10 bases and the J gene lost 3 bases, with 10 bases spanning the gap. Germline CDR1 is MNHEY and CDR2 is SVGEGT. This CDR3 is 11 amino acids long. For the CDR3, the DNA is TGTGCCACCGCAGACGGCTACGAGCAGTACTTC. Translating it yields CATADGYEQYF.

The chain carries TRBV5-1 and TRBJ2-1; 10 positions agree with TRBD2. V shed 3 bases and J 6 bases; nucleotides not matched to a gene: 6. Germline loops: CDR1 SGHRS, CDR2 YFSETQ. CDR3 length: 15 residues. CDR3: CASSSPSGRINEQFF. DNA of the CDR3: TGCGCCAGCAGCTCCCCTAGCGGGAGAATCAATGAGCAGTTCTTC.